Listed below are T cell receptor beta chains from one sample, sequenced in a study of T cells in Graves' hyperthyroidism and ophthalmopathy. TCRdb ran MiXCR on the multiplex PCR reads and lists one entry per CDR3 protein. The profile shows 500,000 to 700,000 distinct CDR3 sequences, 15% to 20% of them singletons. The sequenced sample consisted of blood. The receptors were gathered from a woman between 18 and 29 years old with Graves' hyperthyroidism. The CDR3 runs from the conserved cysteine through the conserved F or W. D genes are given only for firm matches. Size is stated for part of the rows, as once, few or many counts, or as a class when the clone is expanded.

v_call	clone_size	cdr3_length	j_call	d_call	cdr3_aa	cdr3_nt
TRBV6-1	few	14	TRBJ2-2	-	CASLKDANTGELFF	TGTGCCAGCCTGAAGGACGCGAACACCGGGGAGCTGTTTTTT
TRBV6-5	few	13	TRBJ2-1	-	CASSFDRYNEQFF	TGTGCCAGCAGTTTCGACAGATACAATGAGCAGTTCTTC
TRBV29-1	few	13	TRBJ2-3	-	CSVEEDWADTQYF	TGCAGCGTTGAAGAAGACTGGGCAGATACGCAGTATTTT
TRBV6-1	-	12	TRBJ2-7	-	CASSHPGREQYF	TGTGCCAGCAGCCACCCCGGACGAGAGCAGTACTTC
TRBV28	many	14	TRBJ2-7	-	CASSRRTRNHEQYF	TGTGCCAGCAGCCGCCGGACGCGGAACCACGAGCAGTACTTC
TRBV12-3/TRBV12-4	many	16	TRBJ2-5	TRBD2	CASSLTLAGAGETQYF	TGTGCCAGCAGTTTAACACTAGCGGGTGCCGGAGAGACCCAGTACTTC
TRBV6-1	few	15	TRBJ1-5	TRBD1	CASSQGQGQNQPQHF	TGTGCCAGCAGTCAGGGACAGGGACAAAATCAGCCCCAGCATTTT
TRBV4-3	-	15	TRBJ1-3	-	CASSQGGGLGNTIYF	TGCGCCAGCAGCCAAGGGGGAGGGTTGGGGAACACCATATATTTT
TRBV7-2	-	12	TRBJ2-1	-	CASSLYGGPRFF	TGTGCCAGCAGCTTATACGGCGGGCCCCGGTTCTTC
TRBV2	many	16	TRBJ2-1	TRBD2	CASRDPGRSSYNEQFF	TGTGCCAGCAGGGACCCCGGGAGGTCCTCCTACAATGAGCAGTTCTTC
TRBV20-1	-	13	TRBJ2-2	TRBD2	CSAILAGAGELFF	TGCAGTGCTATACTAGCGGGAGCCGGGGAGCTGTTTTTT
TRBV5-1	many	16	TRBJ1-1	-	CASSLAGGTPNTEAFF	TGCGCCAGCAGCTTGGCGGGGGGCACCCCGAACACTGAAGCTTTCTTT
TRBV7-6	-	15	TRBJ1-1	TRBD1	CASSPKTGGGTEAFF	TGTGCCAGCAGCCCTAAAACAGGGGGTGGGACTGAAGCTTTCTTT
TRBV20-1	many	15	TRBJ2-7	-	CSASPSSVHSYEQYF	TGCAGTGCTAGTCCCTCTAGCGTCCACTCCTACGAGCAGTACTTC
TRBV28	many	16	TRBJ2-1	-	CASSSPDRSSYNEQFF	TGTGCCAGCAGTTCCCCAGACCGGAGCTCCTACAATGAGCAGTTCTTC
TRBV4-1	-	12	TRBJ2-1	-	CASSPNSYEQFF	TGCGCCAGCAGCCCCAACTCCTACGAGCAGTTCTTC
TRBV20-1	few	12	TRBJ2-5	-	CSASGFQETQYF	TGCAGTGCTAGCGGCTTCCAAGAGACCCAGTACTTC
TRBV7-2	-	14	TRBJ2-2	-	CASVNVIRHGELFF	TGTGCCAGCGTTAACGTTATCCGCCACGGTGAGCTGTTTTTT
TRBV2	once	15	TRBJ2-3	TRBD1	CASSVWAGGADTQYF	TGTGCCAGCAGTGTTTGGGCAGGGGGCGCAGATACGCAGTATTTT
TRBV5-1	-	16	TRBJ1-1	-	CASSLGGLRRNTEAFF	TGCGCCAGCAGCTTGGGGGGTTTAAGACGGAACACTGAAGCTTTCTTT
TRBV20-1	-	13	TRBJ2-5	-	CSARDGPMETQYF	TGCAGTGCTAGAGATGGGCCCATGGAGACCCAGTACTTC
TRBV30	-	17	TRBJ2-7	TRBD1	CAWSRGSTGQGSYEQYF	TGTGCCTGGAGTAGAGGATCCACGGGACAGGGTTCCTACGAGCAGTACTTC
TRBV4-1	many	14	TRBJ2-7	TRBD1	CASSEGQGLGEQYF	TGCGCCAGCAGCGAGGGACAGGGGTTAGGCGAGCAGTACTTC
TRBV14	few	15	TRBJ1-1	-	CASSQSVVRRVEAFF	TGTGCCAGCAGCCAATCTGTAGTACGGAGAGTTGAAGCTTTCTTT
TRBV11-2	many	17	TRBJ2-1	TRBD2	CASSLDLASGAVGEQFF	TGTGCCAGCAGCTTAGATTTGGCTAGCGGGGCGGTCGGAGAGCAGTTCTTC
TRBV12-3/TRBV12-4	few	19	TRBJ2-6	TRBD1	CASRETGGFFRSGANVLTF	TGTGCCAGCAGGGAAACAGGGGGCTTTTTTCGTTCTGGGGCCAACGTCCTGACTTTC
TRBV20-1	few	14	TRBJ2-6	-	CSAPRFSGANVLTF	TGCAGTGCTCCAAGATTCTCTGGGGCCAACGTCCTGACTTTC
TRBV11-2	few	15	TRBJ1-1	-	CASSAWDTVNTEAFF	TGTGCCAGCAGCGCCTGGGACACCGTAAACACTGAAGCTTTCTTT
TRBV29-1	few	12	TRBJ2-5	TRBD1	CSVGTGKETQYF	TGCAGCGTCGGGACAGGGAAAGAGACCCAGTACTTC
TRBV10-3	many	14	TRBJ1-1	-	CAISDRGTDTEAFF	TGTGCCATCAGTGACAGGGGAACTGACACTGAAGCTTTCTTT
TRBV7-9	few	14	TRBJ2-1	-	CASRLLRAANEQFF	TGTGCCAGCCGGCTCCTCAGGGCGGCGAATGAGCAGTTCTTC
TRBV20-1	few	14	TRBJ2-5	-	CSANRPGGGETQYF	TGCAGTGCAAACCGTCCCGGGGGCGGGGAGACCCAGTACTTC
TRBV9	-	15	TRBJ1-1	-	CASSVGPDLNTEAFF	TGTGCCAGCAGCGTAGGGCCAGACTTGAACACTGAAGCTTTCTTT
TRBV10-2	many	15	TRBJ1-5	-	CASSESGGSNQPQHF	TGCGCCAGCAGTGAGTCGGGCGGTAGCAATCAGCCCCAGCATTTT
TRBV24-1	many	14	TRBJ1-5	-	CATSRTTSNQPQHF	TGTGCCACTTCGCGGACAACTAGCAATCAGCCCCAGCATTTT
TRBV2	many	15	TRBJ1-5	-	CASALNDNPNQPQHF	TGTGCCAGCGCCCTCAACGACAATCCCAATCAGCCCCAGCATTTT
TRBV29-1	-	13	TRBJ2-7	TRBD1	CSVDRGQGHEQYF	TGCAGCGTTGACCGGGGACAGGGGCACGAGCAGTACTTC
TRBV6-1	few	15	TRBJ2-2	-	CASSNPKGSTGELFF	TGTGCCAGCAGTAACCCCAAGGGTAGTACCGGGGAGCTGTTTTTT
TRBV6-1	-	16	TRBJ1-5	-	CASSDGGFYSNQPQHF	TGTGCCAGCAGTGACGGGGGCTTTTATAGCAATCAGCCCCAGCATTTT
TRBV2	many	12	TRBJ1-5	-	CASSEHFGGQHF	TGTGCCAGCAGTGAACATTTTGGAGGCCAGCATTTT
TRBV7-2	-	15	TRBJ2-5	TRBD2	CASSVSGTPQETQYF	TGTGCCAGCAGCGTTAGCGGGACACCGCAAGAGACCCAGTACTTC
TRBV29-1	once	13	TRBJ2-1	-	CSVDPGQYNGQFF	TGCAGCGTTGACCCTGGACAGTACAATGGGCAGTTCTTC
TRBV6-1	many	15	TRBJ1-5	-	CASSERTLGTQPQHF	TGTGCCAGCAGTGAACGGACTCTCGGGACTCAGCCCCAGCATTTT
TRBV4-1	-	17	TRBJ2-3	-	CASSQVGTRASRDTQYF	TGCGCCAGCAGCCAAGTGGGGACGCGGGCCTCCAGAGATACGCAGTATTTT
TRBV9	-	17	TRBJ2-3	TRBD1	CASSVEVLGQGGDTQYF	TGTGCCAGCAGCGTAGAGGTGTTGGGACAGGGAGGAGATACGCAGTATTTT
TRBV30	many	13	TRBJ1-5	-	CAWSVGSNQPQHF	TGTGCCTGGAGTGTTGGTAGCAATCAGCCCCAGCATTTT
TRBV3-1	few	15	TRBJ1-6	-	CASSPDNLGWSPLHF	TGTGCCAGCAGCCCAGACAACCTGGGGTGGTCACCCCTCCACTTT
TRBV20-1	few	13	TRBJ2-3	-	CRGAGTAESTQYF	TGCAGAGGGGCGGGGACTGCCGAGTCCACGCAGTATTTT
TRBV24-1	many	13	TRBJ1-2	TRBD1	CATSLGQNYGYTF	TGTGCCACCAGTCTGGGACAGAACTATGGCTACACCTTC
TRBV18	few	13	TRBJ2-5	-	CASSGSTLETQYF	TGTGCCAGCTCCGGGTCGACTTTAGAGACCCAGTACTTC
TRBV24-1	few	14	TRBJ1-6	-	CATSEMGFNSPLHF	TGTGCCACCAGTGAAATGGGATTTAATTCACCCCTCCACTTT
TRBV2	once	15	TRBJ2-3	TRBD1	CASSGPGTVTDTQYF	TGTGCCAGCAGTGGTCCCGGGACAGTCACAGATACGCAGTATTTT
TRBV7-9	-	15	TRBJ1-3	-	CASARAGASGNTIYF	TGTGCCAGCGCGAGGGCCGGAGCCTCTGGAAACACCATATATTTT